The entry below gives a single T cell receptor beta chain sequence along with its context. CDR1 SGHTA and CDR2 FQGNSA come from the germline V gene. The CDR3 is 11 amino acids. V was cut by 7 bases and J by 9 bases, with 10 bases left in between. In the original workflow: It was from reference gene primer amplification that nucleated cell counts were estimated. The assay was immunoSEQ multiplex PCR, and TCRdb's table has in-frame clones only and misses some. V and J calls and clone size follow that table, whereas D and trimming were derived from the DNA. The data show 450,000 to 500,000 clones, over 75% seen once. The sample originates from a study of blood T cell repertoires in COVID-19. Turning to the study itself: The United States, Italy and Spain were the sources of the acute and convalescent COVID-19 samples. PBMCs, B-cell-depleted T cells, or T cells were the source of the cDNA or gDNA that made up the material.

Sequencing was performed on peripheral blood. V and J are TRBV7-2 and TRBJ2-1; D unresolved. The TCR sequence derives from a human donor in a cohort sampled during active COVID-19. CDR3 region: CASNEFGEQFF. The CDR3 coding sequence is TGTGCCAGCAACGAATTCGGTGAGCAGTTCTTC. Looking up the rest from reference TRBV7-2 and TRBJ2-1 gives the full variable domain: GAGVSQSPSNKVTEKGKDVELRCDPISGHTALYWYRQSLGQGLEFLIYFQGNSAPDKSGLPSDRFSAERTGGSVSTLTIQRTQQEDSAVYLCASNEFGEQFFGPGTRLTVL.